The sequence of this TCR beta chain was determined in a study of T-cell reconstitution after alpha-beta-depleted transplantation in children. Germline V CDR1 and CDR2: DFQATT, SNEGSKA (reference sequence). Trimming removed 6 bases from V and 7 bases from J; junction bases left unmatched: 6. The CDR3 loop spans 14 amino acids. As it was prepared, the TCRbeta library received unique molecular identifiers. Each CDR3 protein gets one entry after TCRdb re-called the PCR reads with MiXCR. The profile shows roughly 500,000 distinct CDR3 sequences, 32% of them singletons. The table lists this clonotype with a few counts.

The chain couples TRBV20-1 to TRBJ2-1, with 13 positions matching TRBD2. The sequence was obtained from a human donor who donated a stem cell graft to a child with aplastic anemia. The sequencing used PBMCs from the stem cell graft donor, collected from the stem cell graft. CDR3 in DNA: TGCAGTGCCAGGACTAGCGGGGGTTCGAATGAGCAGTTCTTC. It codes for CSARTSGGSNEQFF.